This TCR beta chain was recovered during a study of post-analysis software for immune sequencing data. Study context: Some patients lacked subtype; others had relapsing-remitting, secondary progressive or progressive-relapsing disease.

CDR1 and CDR2 from the germline V gene are SGHTA and FQGNSA. This CDR3 contains 14 residues. A word on this clonotype: As yet, its antigen is unknown.

Study observations and caveats: Roughly five TRBV segments appeared more often in patients than in controls, and TRBV5-6, TRBV5-1 and TRBV20-1 were among these. Strong same-batch co-clustering of samples appeared with F measure clustering. Significantly lower normalized Chao1 diversity was seen in multiple sclerosis patients than in controls.

Sequencing libraries made from TCR beta cDNA carried unique molecular identifiers. Each batch of roughly 1 to 10 million T cells produced roughly 500,000 cDNA molecules. MiXCR, run by TCRdb on the PCR reads, gives a single entry per CDR3 protein. The sample carries about 560,000 distinct CDR3 sequences, roughly two fifths recorded once. This chain connects TRBV7-2 to TRBJ2-5, with unresolved D. The DNA end favors TRBJ2-7, so the J call may be wrong. The sample comprised blood. This receptor was taken from a girl aged 10 to 17 with multiple sclerosis. The CDR3 region has the DNA TGTGCCAGCAGCTCCCAAGGACCCTCCCTCGAGCAGTACTTC. This codes for CASSSQGPSLEQYF.